The 5 T cell receptor beta chains given below trace back to one sample, sequenced in a study of blood T cell repertoires in COVID-19. Sequencing used immunoSEQ multiplex PCR; TCRdb keeps in-frame clones, though not all of them. The table has around 400,000 clones, approximately 87% seen once. Sequencing was carried out using peripheral blood. All receptors come from a woman aged 55 to 70 with COVID-19, enrolled during active disease.

This clone came up a few times. The chain joins TRBV9 to TRBJ2-5; TRBD2 matches at 8 bases. Germline values: CDR1 SGDLS, CDR2 YYNGEE. J gave up 4 bases and V 4 bases, and 9 bases lay outside the gene matches. The CDR3 length is 15 residues. In DNA, the CDR3 is TGTGCCAGCAGCCACACGGGGGGGGACCTAGAGACCCAGTACTTC. The encoded protein is CASSHTGGDLETQYF.

This clone is a singleton in its sample. V usage is TRBV18 and J usage is TRBJ2-3, with 10 bases that match TRBD2. Losses at the gene ends were 0 bases for V and 3 bases for J; bases not matched to a gene: 6. The germline V gene has CDR1 KGHSH and CDR2 LQKENI. This CDR3 region has 17 residues. The CDR3 loop reads CASSPPRAGGPTDTQYF. The CDR3 DNA reads as TGTGCCAGCTCACCACCTAGAGCGGGGGGGCCAACAGATACGCAGTATTTT. Filled out from reference TRBV18 and TRBJ2-3, the complete variable domain reads NAGVMQNPRHLVRRRGQEARLRCSPMKGHSHVYWYRQLPEEGLKFMVYLQKENIIDESGMPKERFSAEFPKEGPSILRIQQVVRGDSAAYFCASSPPRAGGPTDTQYFGPGTRLTVL.

This chain links TRBV4-1 with TRBJ2-7; unclear D gene. The germline V gene has CDR1 MGHRA and CDR2 YSYEKL. This CDR3 is built from 15 residues. Trimming took 1 base from V and 2 from J, leaving 12 bases between them. The CDR3 is CASSQGSISPYEQYF. The CDR3 DNA reads TGCGCCAGCAGCCAAGGAAGCATTTCCCCCTACGAGCAGTACTTC.

The chain links TRBV19 to TRBJ2-7; 7 positions agree with TRBD1. The CDR3 is made up of 15 amino acids. V gave up 6 bases and J gave up 7 bases; unmatched junction bases: 15. The germline CDR1 and CDR2 sequences are LNHDA and SQIVND (reference sequence). DNA of the CDR3: TGTGCCAGTAGAATGACAGGGTTTCCTCTCGGAGAGCAGTACTTC. This encodes CASRMTGFPLGEQYF.

V gene TRBV4-1 combines with J gene TRBJ2-3, with TRBD2 matching 8 bases. The V segment lost 0 bases and the J segment 4 bases; nucleotides outside the gene matches: 6. Germline lookup yields CDR1 MGHRA and CDR2 YSYEKL. CDR3 length equals 16 residues. In nucleotides, the CDR3 is TGCGCCAGCAGCCAAGATCCGACGGGGGGGCCAGATACGCAGTATTTT. Its translation: CASSQDPTGGPDTQYF.